Shown below are 23 T cell receptor beta chains from a single sample sequenced in a study of circulating and synovial CD4+ cells in juvenile arthritis. TCRdb keeps only in-frame clones here, not all; method: immunoSEQ multiplex PCR. This sample yields about 16,000 clones, of which about 90% are seen a single time; less than 0.9% belongs to the top ten. The sequenced material came from CD4+ T cells from blood. These receptors were obtained from a human donor with juvenile idiopathic arthritis.

J is TRBJ1-2 and V is TRBV7-2; tentative D call: TRBD1 (6 bases). CDR3 length: 12 residues. With 4 bases removed from V and 7 bases from J, the gap between germline ends came to 10 bases. CDR1 and CDR2 (germline): SGHTA, FQGNSA. CDR3 nucleotides: TGTGCCAGCAGCTCGACAGGTTTTGGCTACACCTTC. Its translation is CASSSTGFGYTF.

This rearrangement joins TRBV30 to TRBJ2-2, with unresolved D. This CDR3 has 13 amino acids. The V end was cut by 0 bases, the J end by 7 bases, with 9 bases between. The germline gives CDR1 GTSNPN, CDR2 SVGIG (reference sequence). DNA of the CDR3: TGTGCCTGGAGTGTTACGAACGGCGGGGAGCTGTTTTTT. Protein sequence: CAWSVTNGGELFF.

Only one count was recorded for this clone. The chain joins TRBV5-6 to TRBJ1-2; 7 nucleotides line up with TRBD1. The CDR3 is 14 amino acids. Germline assignment: CDR1 SGHDT and CDR2 YYEEEE. With 1 base clipped from V and 8 bases from J, the junction kept 8 bases outside the gene matches. CDR3 protein: CASSLPTGVGGYTF. The CDR3, as DNA: TGTGCCAGCAGCTTGCCTACAGGGGTAGGAGGCTACACCTTC. The complete variable domain, with remaining parts taken from reference TRBV5-6 and TRBJ1-2, reads DAGVTQSPTHLIKTRGQQVTLRCSPKSGHDTVSWYQQALGQGPQFIFQYYEEEERQRGNFPDRFSGHQFPNYSSELNVNALLLGDSALYLCASSLPTGVGGYTFGSGTRLTVV.

The table lists this clone with a count of one. The chain recombines TRBV5-8 with TRBJ2-1; 8 nucleotides match TRBD1. V was pared by 4 bases and J by 4 bases, with 4 bases of the junction left unmatched. Germline V gives CDR1 SGHTS, CDR2 YDEGEE. The CDR3 loop spans 14 amino acids. The CDR3 coding sequence is TGTGCCAGCAGCCAGCACAGGGGGTACAATGAGCAGTTCTTC. Its protein is CASSQHRGYNEQFF.

This clone appeared once. This chain uses TRBV10-3 with TRBJ2-2; 7 bases map to TRBD1. The V segment lost 6 bases and the J segment 5 bases; nucleotides outside the gene matches: 9. The length of the CDR3 is 15 residues. CDR1 is ENHRY and CDR2 is SYGVKD in the germline V gene. The CDR3 sequence is CAIRITGVRTGELFF. CDR3 bases: TGTGCCATCAGGATTACAGGGGTTCGAACCGGGGAGCTGTTTTTT.

This clone has only one observation. V is TRBV11-1 and J is TRBJ2-1, with TRBD1 identical over 8 bases. Germline V gene data show CDR1 as SGHAT and CDR2 as FQDESV (reference sequence). The CDR3 is made up of 16 amino acids. Trimming at V came to 1 base and at J to 10 bases, leaving 12 bases not matched to a gene. CDR3 bases: TGTGCCAGCAGCTTAGTAATGTTGGACAGGGCCAGCGAGCAGTTCTTC. It codes for CASSLVMLDRASEQFF.

Only one count was recorded for this clone. The chain links TRBV6-4 to TRBJ1-1; 8 bases align to TRBD1. This CDR3 is 15 amino acids long. V lost 6 bases and J lost 1; bases outside the gene matches: 7. From germline, CDR1 is MRHNA and CDR2 SNTAGT. The CDR3 DNA follows: TGTGCCAGCAGCGCAGGGGGCCTATGGAACACTGAAGCTTTCTTT. Encoded protein: CASSAGGLWNTEAFF.

Points on this clone: An end of the junction does not agree with germline; a read error may underlie this. V and J are TRBV7-7 and TRBJ2-3, with TRBD1 as a possible D gene (5 bases). Germline V gene lookup returns CDR1 SSHAT and CDR2 FNYEAQ (reference sequence). The CDR3 is 13 residues long. CDR3 residues: CASSPQLGQGQYF. Written as DNA, the CDR3 is TGTGCTAGCAGCCCGCAATTAGGACAAGGGCAGTATTTT.

The genes are TRBV7-2 and TRBJ2-1; 8 bases are a match to TRBD2. The CDR3 covers 17 residues. Germline V gene lookup returns CDR1 SGHTA and CDR2 FQGNSA. Trimming removed 3 bases from V and 4 bases from J; junction bases left unmatched: 11. CDR3 region: CASSFHRTSGYYNEQFF. In DNA form, the CDR3 reads TGTGCCAGCAGCTTCCACCGAACTAGCGGATATTACAATGAGCAGTTCTTC.

The J gene is TRBJ2-7, the V gene TRBV14; a weak D match, TRBD2 (6 bases). Trimming shortened V by 3 bases and J by 3 bases, and 15 bases separated the two germline ends. The CDR3 spans 15 residues. Germline CDR1 is SGHDN and CDR2 is FVKESK. The chain's CDR3 is CASSHLAAPRYEQYF. CDR3 bases: TGTGCCAGCAGCCACTTAGCGGCGCCACGCTACGAGCAGTACTTC.

This chain uses TRBV5-1 with TRBJ1-1; D unresolved. V was shortened by 4 bases and J by 1 base, with 8 bases between the two germline ends. The CDR3 sequence is 13 residues long. From germline, CDR1 is SGHRS and CDR2 YFSETQ. The CDR3: CASSRTENTEAFF. CDR3 nucleotides: TGCGCCAGCAGCCGCACAGAGAACACTGAAGCTTTCTTT.

The chain employs TRBV19 and TRBJ2-5, with D perhaps matching TRBD1 (6 bases). With the DNA end fitting TRBJ2-7 better, the J assignment may be wrong. The CDR3 sequence is 16 residues long. The germline CDR1 and CDR2 sequences are LNHDA and SQIVND (reference sequence). DNA for the CDR3: TGTGCCAGTAGTAACCAGGGGTTCTCGAGCTCCTACGAGCAGTACTTC. Protein product: CASSNQGFSSSYEQYF.

V gene TRBV7-2 combines with J gene TRBJ2-5, with TRBD2 matching 10 bases. The last part of the DNA fits TRBJ2-7 better; the J call may be wrong. The CDR3 sequence is 15 residues long. Germline V gene sequence: CDR1 SGHTA, CDR2 FQGNSA. The DNA for the CDR3 is TGTGCCAGCAGCATGTTCGCTAGCGGGAGTTACGAGCAGTACTTC. Protein sequence: CASSMFASGSYEQYF.

The V call is TRBV19, the J call TRBJ2-5; 12 positions agree with TRBD2. This CDR3 spans 15 amino acids. Germline V gene sequence: CDR1 LNHDA, CDR2 SQIVND (reference sequence). Germline trimming cut 5 bases from V and 1 base from J; bases unmatched to any gene: 2. The chain's CDR3 is CASSLAGGPQETQYF. The CDR3 DNA reads as TGTGCCAGTAGTCTAGCGGGAGGGCCCCAAGAGACCCAGTACTTC.

This rearrangement joins TRBV9 to TRBJ2-2; a weak D match, TRBD1 (6 bases). CDR3 length: 14 residues. CDR1 is SGDLS, CDR2 YYNGEE, per germline. V was shortened by 3 bases and J by 5 bases, with 11 bases between the two germline ends. The CDR3 sequence is CASSAHTGTGELFF. In DNA form, the CDR3 reads TGTGCCAGCAGCGCACATACAGGGACCGGGGAGCTGTTTTTT.

This clone was seen only once. The J gene is TRBJ2-3, the V gene TRBV7-9; 10 nucleotides align to TRBD2. The J segment lost 6 bases and the V segment lost 0 bases, leaving 3 bases of the junction unmatched. The CDR3 has 15 amino acids. Germline-derived CDR1 and CDR2 are SEHNR and FQNEAQ (reference sequence). The CDR3 region has the DNA TGTGCCAGCAGCTTAGCCGGGACTAGCGCGGATACGCAGTATTTT. The encoded protein is CASSLAGTSADTQYF.

The genes are TRBV7-2 and TRBJ1-1; D possibly corresponds to TRBD1 (6 bases). Germline V gene data show CDR1 as SGHTA and CDR2 as FQGNSA. The CDR3 has 16 amino acids. The V end lost 5 bases, the J end lost 2 bases, and 18 bases lay between the germline ends. The DNA of the CDR3 is TGTGCCAGCAGCCCCACCGGGACAACACTAAACACTGAAGCTTTCTTT. Protein: CASSPTGTTLNTEAFF.

This clone has only one observation. J is TRBJ1-1 and V is TRBV6-6, with D perhaps matching TRBD1 (6 bases). CDR1 is MNHNY, CDR2 SVGAGI, per germline (reference sequence). This CDR3 contains 12 residues. Trimming removed 6 bases from V and 8 bases from J, with 13 bases in between. For the CDR3, the DNA is TGTGCCAGCAGCCCCCAGGGGCAGGAAGCTTTCTTT. Amino acid sequence: CASSPQGQEAFF.

The chain recombines TRBV5-4 with TRBJ1-3, with D tentatively TRBD1 (5 bases). This CDR3 region has 15 residues. V lost 4 bases and J 2 bases, leaving 13 bases between the germline ends. CDR1 is SGHNT and CDR2 is YYREEE in the germline V gene (reference sequence). DNA of the CDR3: TGTGCCAGCAGCCAAGATGGGGGGGCTGGAAACACCATATATTTT. Its protein product is CASSQDGGAGNTIYF.

The CDR3 here is CASTSRDSNTEAFF. In nucleotides, the CDR3 is TGTGCCAGCACCTCCCGGGACAGTAACACTGAAGCTTTCTTT. The gene calls are TRBV6-5 and TRBJ1-1; 7 bases fit TRBD1. Germline V lookup: CDR1 MNHEY, CDR2 SVGAGI. CDR3 length equals 14 residues. V was clipped by 7 bases and J by 2 bases; unmatched bases: 7.

This clone is a singleton in its sample. The CDR3 protein is CASSEWGGSYNEQFF. CDR3 coding DNA: TGTGCCAGCAGTGAATGGGGAGGGTCCTACAATGAGCAGTTCTTC. The chain couples TRBV25-1 to TRBJ2-1; 7 bases line up with TRBD2. The germline V gene has CDR1 MGHDK and CDR2 SYGVNS. After removal of 1 base from V and 1 base from J, the junction contained 1 base not matched to a gene. The length of the CDR3 is 15 residues.

This sequence joins TRBV6-5 and TRBJ2-1; a weak D match, TRBD1 (6 bases). With 0 bases removed from V and 4 bases from J, the gap between germline ends came to 10 bases. The CDR3 covers 15 residues. Germline V lookup: CDR1 MNHEY, CDR2 SVGAGI. The DNA of the CDR3 is TGTGCCAGCAGTTACTCCGGGACACGTTACAATGAGCAGTTCTTC. This translates into CASSYSGTRYNEQFF.

The chain links TRBV6-5 to TRBJ2-7, with 8 nucleotides matching TRBD2. Germline CDR1 is MNHEY and CDR2 is SVGAGI. This CDR3 is built from 13 residues. V shed 5 bases, J shed 3 bases, and the junction held 3 bases outside the gene matches. The CDR3 region is CASSLTSDYEQYF. The CDR3 bases are TGTGCCAGCAGTCTGACTAGCGACTACGAGCAGTACTTC.